This T cell receptor (beta chain) was retrieved from a study of blood T cell repertoires in COVID-19. Study background: Samples representing acute and convalescent COVID-19 were sourced from the United States, Italy and Spain. In each case, the material was cDNA or gDNA derived from T cells, B-cell-depleted T cells, or PBMCs.

Germline values: CDR1 LNHDA, CDR2 SQIVND (reference sequence). Trimming at V came to 6 bases and at J to 7 bases, leaving 7 bases not matched to a gene. The CDR3 spans 14 residues. Authors' methods: Reference gene primer amplification gave nucleated cell count estimates. Some clones are missing from TCRdb's copy, which holds only in-frame ones; the method was immunoSEQ multiplex PCR. V, J and clone size reflect that table, while D and trimming were determined from the DNA. This sample carries fewer than 70,000 clones, 82% of them seen once, and the ten largest clones take 9.7%. The chain has TRBV19 and TRBJ2-1; 9 nucleotides line up with TRBD1. The receptor comes from a woman of 80 years or more with acute or convalescent COVID-19. Sequencing input: peripheral blood. CDR3 bases: TGTGCCAGTAGACGGACAGGGGCCGGAAATGAGCAGTTCTTC. Protein: CASRRTGAGNEQFF.